Below, 24 T cell receptor beta chains from the same sample are listed, as sequenced in a study of cytomegalovirus exposure and HLA in healthy donors (dated 2017 in TCRdb). The library was generated by the immunoSEQ multiplex PCR assay. For the multiplex PCR, a mixture combining 60 forward primers for TCR Vbeta segments and 13 reverse primers for TCR Jbeta segments was used. Sourced from immuneACCESS, this table was stored by TCRdb with only in-frame sequences that have V and J called. A share of the clones is absent; for the studies checked, an unresolved V gene accounts for under half, and the remainder has no known explanation. The record for this sample contains under 70,000 clones. The top ten hold 10% to 15% of the sample. The source material was PBMCs. All receptors come from a woman aged 25-40 years in good health and CMV-seropositive.

The V call is TRBV5-1, the J call TRBJ1-5; D is possibly TRBD1 (6 bases). The CDR3 is made up of 15 amino acids. The germline gives CDR1 SGHRS, CDR2 YFSETQ. V dropped 4 bases and J dropped 6 bases, with 17 bases sitting between them. As DNA, the CDR3 is TGCGCCAGCAGCCAGGGGCCTGGAGGTGTTCAGCCCCAGCATTTT. The encoded protein is CASSQGPGGVQPQHF. Drawing the rest from reference TRBV5-1 and TRBJ1-5, the complete variable domain is KAGVTQTPRYLIKTRGQQVTLSCSPISGHRSVSWYQQTPGQGLQFLFEYFSETQRNKGNFPGRFSGRQFSNSRSEMNVSTLELGDSALYLCASSQGPGGVQPQHFGDGTRLSIL.

The chain employs TRBV7-2 and TRBJ1-2; a weak D match, TRBD1 (6 bases). Per the germline V gene, CDR1 is SGHTA and CDR2 is FQGNSA. V was trimmed by 5 bases and J by 8 bases, leaving 15 bases between them. The CDR3 has 13 residues. Here the CDR3 DNA reads TGTGCCAGCAGCGCCGGGTGGACAGACGGCTACACCTTC. Translated: CASSAGWTDGYTF.

The gene calls are TRBV28 and TRBJ1-1; weak D call: TRBD1 (5 bases). The CDR3 has 13 residues. The V end lost 6 bases, the J end lost 2 bases, and 10 bases lay between the germline ends. The germline V gene encodes CDR1 MDHEN and CDR2 SYDVKM. CDR3 bases: TGTGCCAGCAGATCGGGGGATAACACTGAAGCTTTCTTT. Encoded protein: CASRSGDNTEAFF.

CDR3 residues: CASRGQESAYEQYF. The CDR3 nucleotides read TGTGCCAGCAGGGGACAGGAGAGCGCCTACGAGCAGTACTTC. The chain links TRBV6-5 to TRBJ2-7, with 8 bases fitting TRBD1. From germline, CDR1 is MNHEY and CDR2 SVGAGI. This CDR3 comprises 14 residues. The V segment lost 6 bases and the J segment 2 bases; nucleotides outside the gene matches: 6.

This chain uses TRBV30 with TRBJ1-4, with D unresolved. This CDR3 comprises 13 residues. CDR1 GTSNPN and CDR2 SVGIG come from the germline V gene (reference sequence). V lost 0 bases to trimming and J lost 4 bases, with 6 bases between them. Written as DNA, the CDR3 is TGTGCCTGGAGTGTAGCTCTTAATGAAAAACTGTTTTTT. This codes for CAWSVALNEKLFF.

The rearrangement uses TRBV30 and TRBJ1-5; possible D gene TRBD1, 5 bases. The CDR3 runs to 13 residues. Trimming removed 4 bases from V and 0 bases from J, with 7 bases in between. Germline CDR1 is GTSNPN and CDR2 is SVGIG (reference sequence). In nucleotides, the CDR3 is TGTGCCTGGACAAGGGGTAGCAATCAGCCCCAGCATTTT. Translation gives CAWTRGSNQPQHF. Looking up the rest from reference TRBV30 and TRBJ1-5 gives the full variable domain: SQTIHQWPATLVQPVGSPLSLECTVEGTSNPNLYWYRQAAGRGLQLLFYSVGIGQISSEVPQNLSASRPQDRQFILSSKKLLLSDSGFYLCAWTRGSNQPQHFGDGTRLSIL.

The chain uses TRBV27 and TRBJ2-7, with D possibly being TRBD2 (5 bases). The germline CDR1 and CDR2 sequences are MNHEY and SMNVEV (reference sequence). The CDR3 totals 12 residues. V was cut by 5 bases and J by 12 bases, with 17 bases left in between. The CDR3 DNA follows: TGTGCCAGCAGTCCCTCACTAGAATGGTTGTACTTC. Protein: CASSPSLEWLYF.

The chain links TRBV11-3 to TRBJ2-3, with TRBD1 matching 11 bases. Losses at the gene ends were 3 bases for V and 0 bases for J; bases not matched to a gene: 2. The CDR3 spans 16 residues. Looked up from germline, CDR1 is SGHNT and CDR2 is YENEEA. This CDR3 is CASSFGQGASTDTQYF. DNA of the CDR3: TGTGCCAGCAGCTTCGGACAGGGGGCGAGCACAGATACGCAGTATTTT.

The genes are TRBV29-1 and TRBJ1-2; 7 bases are shared with TRBD1. This CDR3 has 13 residues. V lost 3 bases to trimming and J lost 5 bases; unmatched junction nucleotides: 6. Germline-derived CDR1 and CDR2 are SQVTM and ANQGSEA. The CDR3 nucleotides are TGCAGCGTTGAGACAGGGAGGACGTATGGCTACACCTTC. Translated: CSVETGRTYGYTF.

The chain links TRBV5-6 to TRBJ2-7, with 10 nucleotides matching TRBD2. The germline V gene encodes CDR1 SGHDT and CDR2 YYEEEE. The CDR3 is 13 residues long. The trim removed 3 bases at V and 6 bases at J, leaving 3 bases unmatched. In nucleotides, the CDR3 is TGTGCCAGCAGCTCGACTAGCGGGCTCGAGCAGTACTTC. It codes for CASSSTSGLEQYF.

Details on this clone: At one of its ends the junction is not consistent with the germline gene, which may arise from a read error. The chain employs TRBV5-3 and TRBJ2-7; D is ambiguous. TRBV5-3 counts as an open reading frame of uncertain function. The CDR3 sequence is 8 residues long. The CDR3 DNA sequence: TGTGCCAGAAGCTTGGGGGCCTTC. Translating it yields CARSLGAF.

The chain uses TRBV2 and TRBJ1-1; D is ambiguous. Germline-derived CDR1 and CDR2 are SNHLY and FYNNEI. The CDR3 sequence is 13 residues long. The germline V and J ends were trimmed by 4 bases and 1 base, with 7 bases remaining between them. The CDR3 sequence is CASSVTANTEAFF. As DNA, the CDR3 is TGTGCCAGCAGTGTCACAGCGAACACTGAAGCTTTCTTT.

This chain uses TRBV7-2 with TRBJ2-7; 8 nucleotides align to TRBD2. Germline V gene data show CDR1 as SGHTA and CDR2 as FQGNSA. The length of the CDR3 is 15 residues. The junction had 7 bases not matched to a gene; V was cut back by 5 bases and J by 1 base. CDR3 region: CASSPGGGLSYEQYF. The CDR3 DNA is TGTGCCAGCAGCCCCGGGGGGGGCCTATCCTACGAGCAGTACTTC.

The chain employs TRBV30 and TRBJ1-2, with 9 bases matching TRBD1. The CDR3 sequence is 15 residues long. Germline loops: CDR1 GTSNPN, CDR2 SVGIG (reference sequence). The trim removed 0 bases at V and 1 base at J, leaving 3 bases unmatched. The CDR3: CAWSVYRGRNYGYTF. CDR3 nucleotide sequence: TGTGCCTGGAGTGTCTACAGGGGGCGTAACTATGGCTACACCTTC.

This rearrangement joins TRBV5-1 to TRBJ2-3, with D perhaps matching TRBD1 (6 bases). CDR3 size: 15 residues. CDR1 and CDR2 from the germline V gene are SGHRS and YFSETQ. V lost 3 bases to trimming and J lost 2 bases, with 13 bases between them. The CDR3 reads CASSWGTLVTDTQYF. The CDR3 nucleotides are TGCGCCAGCAGCTGGGGGACACTGGTCACAGATACGCAGTATTTT.

The J gene is TRBJ2-7, the V gene TRBV30, with TRBD2 matching 9 bases. V was clipped by 6 bases and J by 4 bases; unmatched bases: 16. In germline, CDR1 is GTSNPN, CDR2 SVGIG (reference sequence). This CDR3 comprises 16 residues. The CDR3 bases are TGTGCCTGCAGCGGATGGGTAGCGGGAGTTGCGTACGAGCAGTACTTC. Protein: CACSGWVAGVAYEQYF.

J is TRBJ1-2 and V is TRBV5-6, with 8 positions matching TRBD1. The length of the CDR3 is 15 residues. Germline loops: CDR1 SGHDT, CDR2 YYEEEE. V gave up 6 bases and J gave up 1 base; unmatched junction bases: 8. The CDR3 bases are TGTGCCAGCACCCCAGTGGACAGGGTTAACTATGGCTACACCTTC. This codes for CASTPVDRVNYGYTF.

The chain recombines TRBV30 with TRBJ2-2, with 8 bases lining up with TRBD1. Germline trimming cut 1 base from V and 2 bases from J; bases unmatched to any gene: 6. Germline V gene sequence: CDR1 GTSNPN, CDR2 SVGIG (reference sequence). The CDR3 covers 16 residues. CDR3 sequence: CAWSGPDRVNTGELFF. The CDR3 coding sequence is TGTGCCTGGAGTGGGCCGGACAGGGTCAACACCGGGGAGCTGTTTTTT.

This chain uses TRBV7-9 with TRBJ2-7; 7 bases align to TRBD1. The trim removed 1 base at V and 2 bases at J, leaving 2 bases unmatched. The germline V gene has CDR1 SEHNR and CDR2 FQNEAQ (reference sequence). The CDR3 loop spans 14 amino acids. CDR3 in DNA: TGTGCCAGCAGCTTAGGAGGGGGCGCCTACGAGCAGTACTTC. Amino acids: CASSLGGGAYEQYF.

This chain joins TRBV5-5 and TRBJ1-1; no firm D call. Germline CDR1 SGHKS, CDR2 YYEKEE (reference sequence). This CDR3 has 11 amino acids. V was shortened by 1 base and J by 5 bases, with 3 bases between the two germline ends. CDR3 sequence (DNA): TGTGCCAGCAGCTTGCAAACTGAAGCTTTCTTT. Residues: CASSLQTEAFF.

The genes are TRBV19 and TRBJ1-1, with 7 bases that match TRBD1. Germline CDR1 and CDR2: LNHDA and SQIVND (reference sequence). This CDR3 contains 14 residues. With V trimmed by 1 base and J by 6 bases, 5 bases remained unmatched. In DNA form, the CDR3 reads TGTGCCAGTAGTATAGGAGGGGGCTTGGCTGAAGCTTTCTTT. The encoded protein is CASSIGGGLAEAFF.

The V and J genes are TRBV18 and TRBJ2-2; no clear D. Trimming cost V 5 bases and J 6 bases, with 7 bases left between them. There are 12 residues in the CDR3. The germline V gene encodes CDR1 KGHSH and CDR2 LQKENI. CDR3 region: CASSSVPGELFF. Written as DNA, the CDR3 is TGTGCCAGCTCATCGGTTCCCGGGGAGCTGTTTTTT.

This chain uses TRBV19 with TRBJ2-7; D ambiguous. CDR1 LNHDA and CDR2 SQIVND come from the germline V gene (reference sequence). V dropped 5 bases and J dropped 7 bases, with 9 bases sitting between them. CDR3 length: 11 amino acids. The CDR3 sequence: CASSSGLEQYF. The CDR3 DNA reads TGTGCCAGTAGTTCGGGTTTAGAGCAGTACTTC.

CDR3: CSVGEDTDQPQHF. The CDR3, as DNA: TGCAGCGTGGGGGAGGACACCGATCAGCCCCAGCATTTT. The chain employs TRBV29-1 and TRBJ1-5; a weak D match, TRBD1 (5 bases). V lost 6 bases and J 5 bases, leaving 14 bases between the germline ends. Germline V gene data show CDR1 as SQVTM and CDR2 as ANQGSEA. The length of the CDR3 is 13 residues.